This T cell receptor (beta chain) derives from a study of T cell responses to AZD1222 COVID-19 vaccine. Per the germline V gene, CDR1 is SGHDN and CDR2 is FVKESK. The V and J ends lost 4 bases and 2 bases, in that order; junction bases with no gene match: 5. The CDR3 consists of 15 residues. Produced via immunoSEQ multiplex PCR; TCRdb's table is partial and in-frame only. Of 100,000 to 150,000 clones listed, around 86% are singletons. This specimen was peripheral blood, taken on day 0 of AZD1222 vaccination. This receptor was identified in an adult in good health. The J gene is TRBJ2-3, the V gene TRBV14, with 8 bases that match TRBD1. CDR3 sequence (DNA): TGTGCCAGCAGCCCCTGGACAGGGAACACAGATACGCAGTATTTT. Protein product: CASSPWTGNTDTQYF. The variable domain in full, with the rest retrieved from reference TRBV14 and TRBJ2-3, is EAGVTQFPSHSVIEKGQTVTLRCDPISGHDNLYWYRRVMGKEIKFLLHFVKESKQDESGMPNNRFLAERTGGTYSTLKVQPAELEDSGVYFCASSPWTGNTDTQYFGPGTRLTVL.